This T cell receptor beta chain comes out of a study of T cells in Graves' hyperthyroidism and ophthalmopathy. Ten or more counts support this clonotype. The CDR3 has 15 residues. Germline CDR1 and CDR2: MNHNS and SASEGT. Trimming took 5 bases from V and 2 from J; bases not matched to a gene: 7. RNA transcripts gave rise to amplified TCR beta CDR3 regions. The HTBI primer set was used in a first-round RT-PCR of the TCR CDR3. TCRdb reanalysed the multiplex PCR reads using MiXCR and keeps one entry per CDR3 protein. The table records roughly 170,000 distinct CDR3 sequences, about a sixth of them present only once.

The rearrangement links TRBV6-1 to TRBJ2-7; 9 bases are shared with TRBD1. The sample taken for sequencing was blood. The clonotype was recovered from a woman between 50 and 59 years old with Graves' hyperthyroidism. CDR3 sequence reads: CASSYGQGRTYEQYF. In DNA, the CDR3 is TGTGCCAGCAGTTACGGACAGGGGAGGACCTACGAGCAGTACTTC.